At least ten counts were recorded for the clone carrying this TCR beta chain. The time point was: healthy volunteer bleed at 2 weeks. RNA extraction used unfractionated whole blood as the source of total RNA. Each CDR3 protein is one row after TCRdb ran MiXCR on the RACE reads. The profile shows roughly 46,000 distinct CDR3 sequences, around 4.5% of them singletons. This sample is drawn from a study of human T cells and chemical hapten exposure. Input material: whole blood. This receptor was taken from a human donor in good health. Some clones in this sample may be carry-over from other donors' samples.

The CDR3, as DNA: TGTGCCAGCAGTGGGGGAGTAGCCAAAAACATTCAGTACTTC. Protein product: CASSGGVAKNIQYF. The chain recombines TRBV6-1 with TRBJ2-4, with a possible D match to TRBD2 (5 bases). Trimming shortened V by 4 bases and J by 0 bases, and 7 bases separated the two germline ends. The CDR3 contains 14 residues. Germline V CDR1 and CDR2: MNHNS, SASEGT.